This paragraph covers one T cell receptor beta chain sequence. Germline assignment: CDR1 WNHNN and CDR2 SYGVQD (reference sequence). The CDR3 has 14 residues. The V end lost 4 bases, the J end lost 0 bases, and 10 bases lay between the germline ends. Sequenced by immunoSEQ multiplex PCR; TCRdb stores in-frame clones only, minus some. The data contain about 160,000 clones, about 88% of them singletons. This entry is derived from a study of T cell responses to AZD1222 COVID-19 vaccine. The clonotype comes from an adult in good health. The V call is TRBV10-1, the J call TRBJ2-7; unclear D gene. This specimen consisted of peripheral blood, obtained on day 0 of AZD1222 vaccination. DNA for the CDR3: TGCGCCAGCAGTGGTGGCAGGAGCTCCTACGAGCAGTACTTC. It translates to CASSGGRSSYEQYF.